The clone carrying this TCR beta chain was seen many times. Germline is not matched at one junction end, which may reflect a read error. TCRdb itself ran the multiplex PCR reads through MiXCR, one entry per CDR3 protein. This table holds under 250,000 distinct CDR3 sequences, 32% found once. This entry is derived from a study of breast tumors, draining lymph nodes, adjacent tissues. Samples came from axillary lymph nodes draining the breast cancer. There are 13 residues in the CDR3. Per germline, CDR1 SSHAT and CDR2 FNYEAQ (reference sequence). This clonotype originated in a female donor with breast cancer. Some clones in this sample may be carry-over from other donors' samples. The rearrangement links TRBV7-7 to TRBJ2-1, with D possibly called TRBD1 or TRBD2 (6 bases each). The sample taken for sequencing was axillary lymph node tissue. The CDR3 sequence: CASSAPGANEQFF. CDR3 DNA sequence: TGTGCTAGCAGCGCGCCGGGGGCTAATGAGCAGTTCTTC.